A single sample is the source of the 28 T cell receptor beta chains below, sequenced in a study of beta chain features in type 1 diabetes. The antigens of these receptors remain unknown. Reverse transcription of all isolated RNA meant that expressed TCRB transcripts were sequenced. Using immunoSEQ multiplex PCR, the repertoire was profiled, and TCRdb retains in-frame clones only, with some absent. The sample lists around 650,000 clones, around 12% occurring once. Study-level findings and limits: Shortening of TCRB CDR3s, moderate but significant, appeared in all four CD4+ subsets of Type 1 diabetes patients.

Sequencing input: naive CD4+ T cells from blood. The source is a man younger than 45 with type 1 diabetes.

This sequence joins TRBV5-1 and TRBJ2-7; D remains unclear. Trimming removed 0 bases at V and 7 bases at J, with 8 bases between. From germline, CDR1 is SGHRS and CDR2 YFSETQ. The CDR3 runs 12 residues. The CDR3 DNA sequence: TGCGCCAGCAGCTTGGAGGGATGGGAGCAGTACTTC. As protein: CASSLEGWEQYF.

This clone appeared a few times. The gene calls are TRBV14 and TRBJ1-4; the D gene is possibly TRBD1 (5 bases). The CDR3 spans 20 residues. Trimming shortened V by 2 bases and J by 8 bases, and 30 bases separated the two germline ends. CDR1 is SGHDN and CDR2 is FVKESK in the germline V gene. The CDR3 here is CASSQFLRDGWGTSIEKLFF. The CDR3, as DNA: TGTGCCAGCAGCCAATTCCTCAGGGATGGTTGGGGAACTTCAATCGAAAAACTGTTTTTT.

V and J are TRBV5-4 and TRBJ2-5; 8 positions agree with TRBD1. The CDR3 sequence is 15 residues long. From germline, CDR1 is SGHNT and CDR2 YYREEE (reference sequence). V was pared by 4 bases and J by 3 bases, with 8 bases of the junction left unmatched. The CDR3: CASSPKDRDEETQYF. CDR3 bases: TGTGCCAGCAGCCCCAAGGACAGGGATGAAGAGACCCAGTACTTC.

J is TRBJ2-1 and V is TRBV12-5, with 8 bases identical to TRBD2. This CDR3 comprises 15 residues. V gave up 3 bases and J gave up 4 bases; unmatched junction bases: 5. Germline V gives CDR1 LGHNT, CDR2 FRNRAP. This CDR3 reads CASGFIAGFYNEQFF. The CDR3 DNA sequence: TGTGCTAGTGGTTTTATAGCGGGGTTTTACAATGAGCAGTTCTTC.

CDR3 loop: CASSTRGNQPQHF. For the CDR3, the DNA is TGTGCCAGCAGCACTAGGGGGAATCAGCCCCAGCATTTT. This chain joins TRBV9 and TRBJ1-5; D perhaps matches TRBD1 (6 bases). The V end was cut by 4 bases, the J end by 4 bases, with 9 bases between. Germline V gene data show CDR1 as SGDLS and CDR2 as YYNGEE. The length of the CDR3 is 13 residues.

The rearrangement uses TRBV4-2 and TRBJ2-1; tentatively, D is TRBD2 (5 bases). The V gene lost 4 bases and the J gene lost 0 bases, with 16 bases spanning the gap. Per germline, CDR1 LGHNA and CDR2 YNFKEQ. There are 17 residues in the CDR3. The CDR3, as DNA: TGTGCCAGCAGCCTAGCACTAGTCACTAACTCCTACAATGAGCAGTTCTTC. Residues: CASSLALVTNSYNEQFF.

This clone was seen only a few times. The rearrangement links TRBV9 to TRBJ2-5; possibly TRBD1 or TRBD2 for D (5 bases each). Trimming removed 2 bases at V and 1 base at J, with 15 bases between. The CDR3 has 16 residues. Germline V gene sequence: CDR1 SGDLS, CDR2 YYNGEE. DNA for the CDR3: TGTGCCAGCAGCGTCACTCCGGGGCTCACCCAAGAGACCCAGTACTTC. Translating it yields CASSVTPGLTQETQYF. Full variable domain (missing parts from reference TRBV9 and TRBJ2-5): DSGVTQTPKHLITATGQRVTLRCSPRSGDLSVYWYQQSLDQGLQFLIQYYNGEERAKGNILERFSAQQFPDLHSELNLSSLELGDSALYFCASSVTPGLTQETQYFGPGTRLLVL.

The V call is TRBV6-6, the J call TRBJ2-7; D is uncertain. The CDR3 totals 14 residues. Per germline, CDR1 MNHNY and CDR2 SVGAGI (reference sequence). V was shortened by 0 bases and J by 0 bases, with 6 bases between the two germline ends. The CDR3 is CASSYSVASYEQYF. The CDR3 DNA follows: TGTGCCAGCAGTTACTCAGTAGCCTCCTACGAGCAGTACTTC.

This chain uses TRBV29-1 with TRBJ1-4; possibly TRBD1 for D (6 bases). The CDR3 is 15 residues long. Germline values: CDR1 SQVTM, CDR2 ANQGSEA. V was pared by 6 bases and J by 2 bases, with 16 bases between. CDR3 region: CSVGEQGGTNEKLFF. CDR3 DNA sequence: TGCAGCGTGGGGGAACAGGGAGGCACTAATGAAAAACTGTTTTTT.

The CDR3 DNA is TGTGCCAGTAGAAAACCGGACGGAAACACTGAAGCTTTCTTT. Residues: CASRKPDGNTEAFF. The rearrangement links TRBV19 to TRBJ1-1; unclear D gene. The CDR3 runs 14 residues. V lost 6 bases to trimming and J lost 2 bases, with 13 bases between them. Germline lookup yields CDR1 LNHDA and CDR2 SQIVND (reference sequence). The whole variable domain, filled in from reference TRBV19 and TRBJ1-1, reads DGGITQSPKYLFRKEGQNVTLSCEQNLNHDAMYWYRQDPGQGLRLIYYSQIVNDFQKGDIAEGYSVSREKKESFPLTVTSAQKNPTAFYLCASRKPDGNTEAFFGQGTRLTVV.

This clone showed up just a few times. J is TRBJ1-5 and V is TRBV6-6, with D tentatively TRBD1 (6 bases). V lost 4 bases to trimming and J lost 6 bases, with 13 bases between them. The CDR3 contains 14 residues. Germline V gene lookup returns CDR1 MNHNY and CDR2 SVGAGI (reference sequence). This CDR3 is CASSFPQGSQPQHF. The CDR3 region has the DNA TGTGCCAGCAGTTTCCCCCAGGGGTCTCAGCCCCAGCATTTT.

This clone occurred a few times. The chain employs TRBV4-3 and TRBJ1-4; possible D gene TRBD1, 6 bases. V dropped 0 bases and J dropped 11 bases, with 19 bases sitting between them. Germline CDR1 LGHNA, CDR2 YSLEER. The CDR3 is 16 residues long. The CDR3 sequence: CASSQEEGGFRRKLFF. Written as DNA, the CDR3 is TGCGCCAGCAGCCAAGAAGAGGGGGGGTTTCGAAGGAAACTGTTTTTT.

V is TRBV29-1 and J is TRBJ2-7, with no clear D. The CDR3 is made up of 13 amino acids. The V and J ends lost 5 bases and 6 bases respectively, with 17 bases between them. From germline, CDR1 is SQVTM and CDR2 ANQGSEA. The CDR3 is CSVQDGVASEQYF. CDR3 DNA sequence: TGCAGCGTTCAGGACGGCGTAGCTTCCGAGCAGTACTTC.

J is TRBJ2-7 and V is TRBV5-4; 7 bases line up with TRBD1. The CDR3 spans 17 residues. After removal of 2 bases from V and 1 base from J, the junction contained 12 bases not matched to a gene. Germline values: CDR1 SGHNT, CDR2 YYREEE (reference sequence). CDR3 DNA: TGTGCCAGCAGCTTCGGGACAGACCCAGCGCAATCCTACGAGCAGTACTTC. This translates into CASSFGTDPAQSYEQYF.

To note about this clone: The same CDR3 can be traced to other DNA sequences in this sample. The V gene is TRBV4-2, the J gene TRBJ1-2; D not certain. This CDR3 has 14 residues. Germline CDR1 reads LGHNA; CDR2 reads YNFKEQ. V lost 0 bases to trimming and J lost 2 bases, with 7 bases between them. CDR3 DNA sequence: TGTGCCAGCAGCCAAGATACGTCGAACTATGGCTACACCTTC. This translates into CASSQDTSNYGYTF.

As concerns this clone: In the same sample, other DNA sequences code for this CDR3. This chain joins TRBV7-9 and TRBJ1-5, with a tentative D call TRBD1 (5 bases). CDR1 is SEHNR, CDR2 FQNEAQ, per germline (reference sequence). Trimming cost V 6 bases and J 3 bases, with 9 bases left between them. CDR3 length: 13 amino acids. Written as DNA, the CDR3 is TGTGCCAGCAGTCGGGGACCCAATCAGCCCCAGCATTTT. Its translation: CASSRGPNQPQHF.

This chain uses TRBV7-2 with TRBJ2-1; no clear D. Germline V gene data show CDR1 as SGHTA and CDR2 as FQGNSA. Between the trimmed V and J ends, which lost 3 bases and 5 bases, there was a span of 8 bases. The CDR3 loop spans 13 amino acids. DNA of the CDR3: TGTGCCAGCAGCTTGGGCAAGAACAATGAGCAGTTCTTC. This codes for CASSLGKNNEQFF.

The J gene is TRBJ2-3, the V gene TRBV7-9; 7 bases agree with TRBD1. The germline V gene has CDR1 SEHNR and CDR2 FQNEAQ (reference sequence). The CDR3 contains 16 residues. V gave up 5 bases and J gave up 2 bases; unmatched junction bases: 10. CDR3 in DNA: TGTGCCAGCAGCCCCCGAGGGGGCCGTTCCACAGATACGCAGTATTTT. Encoded protein: CASSPRGGRSTDTQYF.

This clone was observed a handful of times. The CDR3 is CASGPGGTDTQYF. In nucleotides, the CDR3 is TGTGCCAGCGGGCCGGGGGGCACAGATACGCAGTATTTT. This sequence joins TRBV7-2 and TRBJ2-3, with a possible D match to TRBD2 (6 bases). The CDR3 is 13 amino acids. With 8 bases removed from V and 1 base from J, the gap between germline ends came to 10 bases. CDR1 and CDR2 (germline): SGHTA, FQGNSA. Full variable domain (outside the CDR3, taken from reference TRBV7-2 and TRBJ2-3): GAGVSQSPSNKVTEKGKDVELRCDPISGHTALYWYRQSLGQGLEFLIYFQGNSAPDKSGLPSDRFSAERTGGSVSTLTIQRTQQEDSAVYLCASGPGGTDTQYFGPGTRLTVL.

A few counts support this clone. The J gene is TRBJ2-2, the V gene TRBV4-3, with TRBD1 matching over 8 bases. CDR3 length equals 16 residues. Germline V gene sequence: CDR1 LGHNA, CDR2 YSLEER. V was clipped by 4 bases and J by 1 base; unmatched bases: 5. The CDR3 reads CASSPGQGRNTGELFF. The CDR3 DNA reads as TGCGCCAGCAGCCCTGGACAGGGTAGGAACACCGGGGAGCTGTTTTTT.

This clone has just a few counts. The chain joins TRBV28 to TRBJ2-7; no definite D call. This CDR3 spans 11 amino acids. Trimming cost V 4 bases and J 2 bases, with 3 bases left between them. Germline V gene data show CDR1 as MDHEN and CDR2 as SYDVKM. CDR3 nucleotide sequence: TGTGCCAGCAGTTGGGCCTACGAGCAGTACTTC. It translates to CASSWAYEQYF. Full variable domain (rest looked up from reference TRBV28 and TRBJ2-7): DVKVTQSSRYLVKRTGEKVFLECVQDMDHENMFWYRQDPGLGLRLIYFSYDVKMKEKGDIPEGYSVSREKKERFSLILESASTNQTSMYLCASSWAYEQYFGPGTRLTVT.

This clone was found a few times. This chain links TRBV11-2 with TRBJ2-3; 11 nucleotides line up with TRBD1. Per germline, CDR1 SGHAT and CDR2 FQNNGV. The junction had 2 bases not matched to a gene; V was cut back by 5 bases and J by 4 bases. This CDR3 is 14 amino acids long. This CDR3 reads CASSEGQGADTQYF. The CDR3 nucleotides read TGTGCCAGCAGCGAGGGACAGGGGGCAGATACGCAGTATTTT.

In this sample, this clone turned up a few times. This chain links TRBV7-8 with TRBJ2-3, with D perhaps being TRBD1 or TRBD2 (7 bases each). This CDR3 comprises 14 residues. Per the germline V gene, CDR1 is SGHVS and CDR2 is FQNEAQ. Trimming removed 5 bases from V and 2 bases from J, with 11 bases in between. The CDR3 DNA is TGTGCCAGCAGCCAGGGGGGGGCCACAGATACGCAGTATTTT. Translated: CASSQGGATDTQYF. Using reference TRBV7-8 and TRBJ2-3 for the parts outside the CDR3, the full variable domain is GAGVSQSPRYKVAKRGQDVALRCDPISGHVSLFWYQQALGQGPEFLTYFQNEAQLDKSGLPSDRFFAERPEGSVSTLKIQRTQQEDSAVYLCASSQGGATDTQYFGPGTRLTVL.

The gene calls are TRBV2 and TRBJ1-1; the D gene is possibly TRBD1 (5 bases). CDR3 length: 13 residues. CDR1 is SNHLY and CDR2 is FYNNEI in the germline V gene. The V gene lost 7 bases and the J gene lost 0 bases, with 9 bases spanning the gap. As DNA, the CDR3 is TGTGCCAGCAACAGGATCATGAACACTGAAGCTTTCTTT. Amino acids: CASNRIMNTEAFF.

The chain couples TRBV28 to TRBJ2-1, with D uncertain. The V gene lost 2 bases and the J gene lost 5 bases, with 4 bases spanning the gap. This CDR3 is built from 12 residues. From germline, CDR1 is MDHEN and CDR2 SYDVKM. The CDR3 is CASSLGNNEQFF. The DNA for the CDR3 is TGTGCCAGCAGTTTAGGCAACAATGAGCAGTTCTTC.

This clone was counted a few times. The genes are TRBV2 and TRBJ1-2; 7 nucleotides match TRBD1. Germline V gene sequence: CDR1 SNHLY, CDR2 FYNNEI. This CDR3 comprises 17 residues. J gave up 4 bases and V 4 bases, and 15 bases lay outside the gene matches. The CDR3, as DNA: TGTGCCAGCAGTGCACTCGCCGGGACAGCTTTTGCCTATGGCTACACCTTC. Residues: CASSALAGTAFAYGYTF.

The V and J genes are TRBV18 and TRBJ2-7; a possible D gene is TRBD1 (5 bases). Trimming cost V 3 bases and J 7 bases, with 19 bases left between them. Germline V gene data show CDR1 as KGHSH and CDR2 as LQKENI. CDR3 size: 15 residues. CDR3 sequence reads: CASSPENLGVWEQYF. The CDR3 coding sequence is TGTGCCAGCTCACCCGAGAATTTAGGGGTCTGGGAGCAGTACTTC.

This chain links TRBV9 with TRBJ2-5; TRBD1 aligns across 8 bases. Per the germline V gene, CDR1 is SGDLS and CDR2 is YYNGEE. CDR3 length equals 15 residues. After removal of 2 bases from V and 4 bases from J, the junction contained 7 bases not matched to a gene. The CDR3 DNA reads as TGTGCCAGCAGCGTTCGTACAGGGGGAGTAGAGACCCAGTACTTC. Translated, it gives CASSVRTGGVETQYF.